This entry describes one T cell receptor beta chain. Its target is unknown. The CDR3 has 15 residues. Trimming took off 1 base at V and 0 bases at J, with 10 bases between the two ends. Germline V gene lookup returns CDR1 SGHRS and CDR2 YFSETQ. The data were taken from a study of vaccination effects on CD4 cells after COVID-19. Antigen-specific CD4+ T cells were expanded (with viral peptide pools) by the ViraFEST assay ahead of sequencing. Following 10 days of culture, CD4+ T cells were isolated. The cohort was immunized with two doses of either the BNT162b2 or mRNA-1273 vaccine. None of these healthy vaccinees had been infected with SARS-CoV-2 before vaccination. Data came from immunoSEQ multiplex PCR; TCRdb stores just in-frame clones and leaves some out. The table lists about 28,000 clones, about 73% of them singletons.

Here the sequenced sample was CD4+ T cells from PBMCs cultured with HCoV-NL63 spike peptides, taken after COVID-19 vaccination. This TCR was recovered from a human donor who received a COVID-19 vaccine. The V gene is TRBV5-1, the J gene TRBJ1-1; D perhaps matches TRBD1 (6 bases). In DNA, the CDR3 is TGCGCCAGCAGCTTGCCCCGGGGGCTGAACACTGAAGCTTTCTTT. Translated: CASSLPRGLNTEAFF.